This TCR beta chain was obtained from a study of T cell changes during pregnancy in multiple sclerosis (dated by TCRdb to between 2018 and 2021). As for the study more broadly: Changes in the T cell repertoire over the course of pregnancy were examined in this study in women with multiple sclerosis.

At the junction V is shortened by 5 bases and J by 3 bases, with 17 bases in between. CDR1 and CDR2 are read off the germline V gene (reference sequence) as SEHNR and FQNEAQ. Inclusive of the bounding cysteine and phenylalanine, the CDR3 is 16 residues long. CDR3 DNA only is kept here, 48 bases in frame from base 1. The protocol used for the library was the immunoSEQ multiplex PCR assay. Here the immuneACCESS table is served through TCRdb, limited to in-frame sequences with V and J called. Missing clones are a known gap in these copies; in checked studies unresolved V genes cover under half, and the rest lacks a known reason. For this sample the table gives around 59,000 clones, of which around 93% were detected only once. Of the sample, around 4% is held by the ten largest clones. As to this clone: The specificity of this receptor is unknown. There are no base qualities to consult, and no much larger clone falls within one base.

The origin of this receptor is a female donor with multiple sclerosis, enrolled in a pregnancy study. The sample was CD8+ T cells from peripheral blood mononuclear cells, taken in the second trimester of pregnancy. The rearranged chain carries TRBV7-9 and TRBJ2-1; TRBD2 might be the D gene, on 7 matching bases. The CDR3 protein: CASSPRGGGLYNEQFF. The DNA reads TGTGCCAGCAGCCCAAGGGGGGGAGGGCTCTACAATGAGCAGTTCTTC.